The TCR beta chain under discussion was sequenced for a study of post-analysis software for immune sequencing data. Overall study context: Progressive-relapsing, secondary progressive and relapsing-remitting multiple sclerosis were among the disease courses included.

This clonotype has at least ten counts. Its antigen is unknown. Study observations and caveats: When compared against controls, multiple sclerosis patients showed significantly lower normalized Chao1 diversity. Same-batch samples co-clustered strongly by F measure.

TCR beta cDNA libraries had unique molecular identifiers. From around 0.96 to 9.9 million T cells, 400,000 to 550,000 cDNA molecules were obtained. MiXCR, run by TCRdb on the PCR reads, gives a single entry per CDR3 protein. The sample has about 570,000 distinct CDR3 sequences; 34% are singletons. The sample taken for sequencing was blood. This clonotype was obtained from a girl under 18 with multiple sclerosis.

In DNA, the CDR3 is TGCAGCGCTGCCTCCGGACGTAAAGAGACCCAGTACTTC. As protein: CSAASGRKETQYF. V and J are TRBV29-1 and TRBJ2-5; D is uncertain. The germline V gene encodes CDR1 SQVTM and CDR2 ANQGSEA. V gave up 7 bases and J gave up 3 bases, with 15 bases separating them. The CDR3 length is 13 residues. The full variable domain, with the rest looked up from reference TRBV29-1 and TRBJ2-5, is SAVISQKPSRDICQRGTSLTIQCQVDSQVTMMFWYRQQPGQSLTLIATANQGSEATYESGFVIDKFPISRPNLTFSTLTVSNMSPEDSSIYLCSAASGRKETQYFGPGTRLLVL.